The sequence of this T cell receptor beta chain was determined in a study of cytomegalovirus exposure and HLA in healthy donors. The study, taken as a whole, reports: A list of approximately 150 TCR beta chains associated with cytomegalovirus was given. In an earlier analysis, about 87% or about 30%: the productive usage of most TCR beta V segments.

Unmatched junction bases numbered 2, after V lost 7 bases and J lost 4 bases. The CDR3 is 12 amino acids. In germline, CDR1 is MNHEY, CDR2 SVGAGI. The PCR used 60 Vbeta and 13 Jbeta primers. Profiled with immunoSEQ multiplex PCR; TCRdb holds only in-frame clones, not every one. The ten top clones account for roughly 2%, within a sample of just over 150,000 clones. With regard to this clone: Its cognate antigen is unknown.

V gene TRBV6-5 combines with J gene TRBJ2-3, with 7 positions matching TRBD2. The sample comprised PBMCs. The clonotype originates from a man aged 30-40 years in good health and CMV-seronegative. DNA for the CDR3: TGTGCCAGCACCAGCGGGGCAGATACGCAGTATTTT. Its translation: CASTSGADTQYF.